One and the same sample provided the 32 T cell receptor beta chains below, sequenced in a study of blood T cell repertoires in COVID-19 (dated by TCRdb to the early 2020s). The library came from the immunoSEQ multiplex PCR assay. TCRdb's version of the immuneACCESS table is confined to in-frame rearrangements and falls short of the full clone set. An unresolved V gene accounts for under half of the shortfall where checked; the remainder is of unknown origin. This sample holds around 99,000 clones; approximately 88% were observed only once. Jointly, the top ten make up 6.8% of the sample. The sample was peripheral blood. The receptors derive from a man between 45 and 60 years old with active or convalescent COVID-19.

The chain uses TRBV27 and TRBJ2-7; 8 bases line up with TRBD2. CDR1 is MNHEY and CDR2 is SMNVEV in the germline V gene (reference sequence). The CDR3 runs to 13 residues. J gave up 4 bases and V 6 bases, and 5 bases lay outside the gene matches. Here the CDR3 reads CASSGGGWYEQYF. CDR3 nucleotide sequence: TGTGCCAGCAGCGGGGGGGGCTGGTACGAGCAGTACTTC.

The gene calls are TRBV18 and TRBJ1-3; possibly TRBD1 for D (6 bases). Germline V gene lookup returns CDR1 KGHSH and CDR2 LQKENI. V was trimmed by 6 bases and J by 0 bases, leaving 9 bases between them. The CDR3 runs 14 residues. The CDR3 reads CASSTGSSGNTIYF. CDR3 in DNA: TGTGCCAGCTCTACAGGGTCCTCTGGAAACACCATATATTTT. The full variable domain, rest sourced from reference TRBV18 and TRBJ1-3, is NAGVMQNPRHLVRRRGQEARLRCSPMKGHSHVYWYRQLPEEGLKFMVYLQKENIIDESGMPKERFSAEFPKEGPSILRIQQVVRGDSAAYFCASSTGSSGNTIYFGEGSWLTVV.

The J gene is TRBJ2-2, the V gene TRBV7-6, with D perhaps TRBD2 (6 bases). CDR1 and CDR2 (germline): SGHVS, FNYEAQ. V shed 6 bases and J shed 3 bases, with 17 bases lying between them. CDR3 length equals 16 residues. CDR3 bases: TGTGCCAGCAGTCTCGCCGGGAGTATATACACCGGGGAGCTGTTTTTT. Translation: CASSLAGSIYTGELFF.

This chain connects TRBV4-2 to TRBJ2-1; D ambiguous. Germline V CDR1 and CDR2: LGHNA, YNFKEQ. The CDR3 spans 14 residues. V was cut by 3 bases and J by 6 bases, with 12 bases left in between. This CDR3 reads CASSHSFSPNEQFF. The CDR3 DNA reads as TGTGCCAGCAGCCATAGCTTTTCCCCCAATGAGCAGTTCTTC.

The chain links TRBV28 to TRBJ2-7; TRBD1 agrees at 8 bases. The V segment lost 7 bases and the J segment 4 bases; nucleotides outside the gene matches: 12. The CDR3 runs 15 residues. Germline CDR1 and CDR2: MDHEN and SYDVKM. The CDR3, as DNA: TGTGCCAGCATGACATTGGACAGGGCTGGATACGAGCAGTACTTC. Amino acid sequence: CASMTLDRAGYEQYF.

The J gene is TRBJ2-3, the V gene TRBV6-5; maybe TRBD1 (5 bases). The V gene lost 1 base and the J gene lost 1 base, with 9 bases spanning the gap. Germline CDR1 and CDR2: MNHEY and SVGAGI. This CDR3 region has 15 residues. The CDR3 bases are TGTGCCAGCAGTTACTTCCAGGGCCGCACAGATACGCAGTATTTT. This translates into CASSYFQGRTDTQYF.

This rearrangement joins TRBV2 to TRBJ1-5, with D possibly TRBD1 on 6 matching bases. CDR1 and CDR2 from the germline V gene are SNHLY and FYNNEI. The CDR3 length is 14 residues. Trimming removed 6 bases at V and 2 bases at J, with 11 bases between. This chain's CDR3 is CASSPTGRNQPQHF. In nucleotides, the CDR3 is TGTGCCAGCAGCCCGACAGGACGCAATCAGCCCCAGCATTTT.

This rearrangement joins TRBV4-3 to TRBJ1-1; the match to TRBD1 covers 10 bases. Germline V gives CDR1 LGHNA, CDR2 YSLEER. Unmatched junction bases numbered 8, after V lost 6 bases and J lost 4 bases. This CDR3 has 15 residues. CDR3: CASSLGGTGATEAFF. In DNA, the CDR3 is TGCGCCAGCAGTTTGGGGGGGACAGGGGCCACTGAAGCTTTCTTT.

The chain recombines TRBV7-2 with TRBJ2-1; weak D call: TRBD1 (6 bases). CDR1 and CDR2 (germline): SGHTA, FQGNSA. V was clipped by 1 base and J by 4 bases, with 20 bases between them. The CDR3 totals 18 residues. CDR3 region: CASSLVGGPGARYNEQFF. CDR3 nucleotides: TGTGCCAGCAGCTTAGTTGGGGGCCCTGGAGCGCGTTACAATGAGCAGTTCTTC.

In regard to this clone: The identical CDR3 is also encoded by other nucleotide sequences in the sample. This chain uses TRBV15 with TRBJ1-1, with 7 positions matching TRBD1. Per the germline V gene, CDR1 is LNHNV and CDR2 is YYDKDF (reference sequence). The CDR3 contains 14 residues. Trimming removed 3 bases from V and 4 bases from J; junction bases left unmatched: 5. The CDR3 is CATSRDRSSTEAFF. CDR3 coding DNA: TGTGCCACCAGCAGGGACAGGTCGTCCACTGAAGCTTTCTTT. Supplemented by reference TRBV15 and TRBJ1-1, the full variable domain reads DAMVIQNPRYQVTQFGKPVTLSCSQTLNHNVMYWYQQKSSQAPKLLFHYYDKDFNNEADTPDNFQSRRPNTSFCFLDIRSPGLGDTAMYLCATSRDRSSTEAFFGQGTRLTVV.

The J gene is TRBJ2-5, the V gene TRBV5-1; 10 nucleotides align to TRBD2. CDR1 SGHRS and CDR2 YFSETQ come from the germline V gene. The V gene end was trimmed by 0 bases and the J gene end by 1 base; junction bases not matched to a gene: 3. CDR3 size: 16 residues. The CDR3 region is CASSLALAGTQETQYF. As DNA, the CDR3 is TGCGCCAGCAGCTTGGCACTAGCGGGGACCCAAGAGACCCAGTACTTC.

DNA for the CDR3: TGTGCCAGCAGCTACCTGACTAGCGGGGAAGCCAGGGAGCAGTACTTC. The encoded protein is CASSYLTSGEAREQYF. V usage is TRBV5-5 and J usage is TRBJ2-7; 11 bases align to TRBD2. The CDR3 sequence is 16 residues long. V trimming: 3 bases; J trimming: 7 bases; junction bases outside the gene matches: 12. Germline CDR1 SGHKS, CDR2 YYEKEE (reference sequence).

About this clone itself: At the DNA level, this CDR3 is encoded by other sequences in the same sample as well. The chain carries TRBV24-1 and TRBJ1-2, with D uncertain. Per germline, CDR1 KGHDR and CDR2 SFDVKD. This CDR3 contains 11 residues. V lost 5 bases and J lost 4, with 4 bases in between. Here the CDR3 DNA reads TGTGCCACCAGTGGAGGCTATGGCTACACCTTC. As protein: CATSGGYGYTF.

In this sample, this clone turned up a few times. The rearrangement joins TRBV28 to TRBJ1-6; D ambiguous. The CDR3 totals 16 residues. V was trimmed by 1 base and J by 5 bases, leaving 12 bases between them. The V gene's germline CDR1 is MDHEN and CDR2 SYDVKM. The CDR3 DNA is TGTGCCAGCAGTTTATTAGATCTTAAACATAATTCACCCCTCCACTTT. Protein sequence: CASSLLDLKHNSPLHF.

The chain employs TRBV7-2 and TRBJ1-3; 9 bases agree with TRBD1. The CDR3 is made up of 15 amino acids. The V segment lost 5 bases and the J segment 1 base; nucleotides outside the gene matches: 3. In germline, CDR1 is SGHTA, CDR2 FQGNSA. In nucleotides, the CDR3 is TGTGCCAGCAGCCGGGGACAGGGATCTGGAAACACCATATATTTT. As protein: CASSRGQGSGNTIYF.

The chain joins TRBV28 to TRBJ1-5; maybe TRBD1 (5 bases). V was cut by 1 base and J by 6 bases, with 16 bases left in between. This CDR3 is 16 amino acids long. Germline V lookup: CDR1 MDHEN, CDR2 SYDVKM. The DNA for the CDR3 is TGTGCCAGCAGTTTATTTTCGGACGGGGGAGTTCAGCCCCAGCATTTT. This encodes CASSLFSDGGVQPQHF.

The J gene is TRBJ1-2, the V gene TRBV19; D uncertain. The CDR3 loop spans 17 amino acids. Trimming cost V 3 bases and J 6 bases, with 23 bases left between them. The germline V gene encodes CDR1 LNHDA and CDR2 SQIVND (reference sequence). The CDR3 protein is CASSIVGSQSYSDGYTF. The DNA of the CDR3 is TGTGCCAGTAGTATCGTAGGTTCACAGTCCTATTCGGATGGCTACACCTTC.

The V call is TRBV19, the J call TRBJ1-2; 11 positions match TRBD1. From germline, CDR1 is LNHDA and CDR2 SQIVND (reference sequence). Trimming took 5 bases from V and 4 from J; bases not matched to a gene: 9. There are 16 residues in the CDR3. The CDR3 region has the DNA TGTGCCAGTAGTGCAACCAGGACAGGGGGCGTCTATGGCTACACCTTC. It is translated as CASSATRTGGVYGYTF.

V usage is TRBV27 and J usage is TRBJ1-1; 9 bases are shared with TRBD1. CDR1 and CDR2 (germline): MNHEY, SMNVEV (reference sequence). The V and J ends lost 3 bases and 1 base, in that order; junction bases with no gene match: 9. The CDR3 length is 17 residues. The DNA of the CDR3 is TGTGCCAGCAGTTTCAAACAGGGGGCGGTAAGGAACACTGAAGCTTTCTTT. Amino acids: CASSFKQGAVRNTEAFF.

As DNA, the CDR3 is TGTGCCAGCAGCCGAGGGACAGCGAATCAGCCCCAGCATTTT. It is translated as CASSRGTANQPQHF. The gene calls are TRBV6-5 and TRBJ1-5, with TRBD1 identical over 7 bases. The ends lost 6 bases at V and 4 bases at J; junction bases unmatched: 6. CDR1 is MNHEY and CDR2 is SVGAGI in the germline V gene. The CDR3 covers 14 residues.

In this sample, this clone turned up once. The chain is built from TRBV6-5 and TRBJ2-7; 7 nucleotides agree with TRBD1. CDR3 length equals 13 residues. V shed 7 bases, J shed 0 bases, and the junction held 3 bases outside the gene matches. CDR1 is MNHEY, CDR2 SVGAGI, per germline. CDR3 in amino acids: CASNRDSSYEQYF. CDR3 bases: TGTGCCAGCAATCGGGACAGCTCCTACGAGCAGTACTTC.

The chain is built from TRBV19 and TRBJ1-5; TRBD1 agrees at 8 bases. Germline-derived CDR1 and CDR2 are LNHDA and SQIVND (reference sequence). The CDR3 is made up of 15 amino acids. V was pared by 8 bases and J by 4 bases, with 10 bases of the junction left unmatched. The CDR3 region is CASCITGTGNQPQHF. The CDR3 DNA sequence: TGTGCCAGTTGCATTACCGGGACAGGTAATCAGCCCCAGCATTTT.

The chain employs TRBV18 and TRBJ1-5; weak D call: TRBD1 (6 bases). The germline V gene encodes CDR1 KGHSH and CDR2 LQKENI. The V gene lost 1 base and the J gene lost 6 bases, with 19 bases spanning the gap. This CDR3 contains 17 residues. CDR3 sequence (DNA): TGTGCCAGCTCACCACTGGGGGCTGACAGCCAAAGTCAGCCCCAGCATTTT. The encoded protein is CASSPLGADSQSQPQHF.

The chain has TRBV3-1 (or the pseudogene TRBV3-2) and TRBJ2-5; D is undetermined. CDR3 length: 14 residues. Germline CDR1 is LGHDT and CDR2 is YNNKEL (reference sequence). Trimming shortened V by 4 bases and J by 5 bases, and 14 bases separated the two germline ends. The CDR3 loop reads CASSPTGSWETQYF. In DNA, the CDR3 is TGTGCCAGCAGCCCAACGGGTAGTTGGGAGACCCAGTACTTC.

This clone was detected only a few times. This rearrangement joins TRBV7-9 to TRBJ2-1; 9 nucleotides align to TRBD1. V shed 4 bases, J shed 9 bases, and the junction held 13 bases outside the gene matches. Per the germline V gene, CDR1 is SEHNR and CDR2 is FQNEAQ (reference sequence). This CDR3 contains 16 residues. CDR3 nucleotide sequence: TGTGCCAGCAGCTCTTCCGGGACAGGGCCTTCCTTTGAGCAGTTCTTC. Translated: CASSSSGTGPSFEQFF.

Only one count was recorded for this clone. In DNA form, the CDR3 reads TGTGCCAGCTCACTCCCAGGGACTGGAAACACCATATATTTT. Translation: CASSLPGTGNTIYF. This chain uses TRBV18 with TRBJ1-3; a weak D match, TRBD1 (5 bases). The CDR3 extends over 14 amino acids. The germline V gene encodes CDR1 KGHSH and CDR2 LQKENI. The V and J ends lost 4 bases and 2 bases respectively, with 9 bases between them.

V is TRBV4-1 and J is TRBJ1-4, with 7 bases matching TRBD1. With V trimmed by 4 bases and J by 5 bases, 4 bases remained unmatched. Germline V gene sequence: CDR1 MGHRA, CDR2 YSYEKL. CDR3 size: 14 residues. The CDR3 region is CASSLGQMNEKLFF. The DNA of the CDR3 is TGCGCCAGCAGCCTGGGACAGATGAATGAAAAACTGTTTTTT.

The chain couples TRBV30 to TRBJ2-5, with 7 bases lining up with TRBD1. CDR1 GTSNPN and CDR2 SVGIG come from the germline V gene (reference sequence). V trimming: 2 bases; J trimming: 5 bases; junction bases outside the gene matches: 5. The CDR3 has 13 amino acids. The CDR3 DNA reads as TGTGCCTGGAGTCCCCCGGACAGGGAGACCCAGTACTTC. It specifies CAWSPPDRETQYF.

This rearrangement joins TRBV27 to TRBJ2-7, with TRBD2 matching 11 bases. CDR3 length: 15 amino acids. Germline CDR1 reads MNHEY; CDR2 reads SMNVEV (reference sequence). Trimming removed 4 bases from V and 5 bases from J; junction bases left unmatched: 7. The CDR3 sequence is CASSYRLAGFNEQYF. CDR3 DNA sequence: TGTGCCAGCAGTTACCGACTAGCGGGATTTAACGAGCAGTACTTC.

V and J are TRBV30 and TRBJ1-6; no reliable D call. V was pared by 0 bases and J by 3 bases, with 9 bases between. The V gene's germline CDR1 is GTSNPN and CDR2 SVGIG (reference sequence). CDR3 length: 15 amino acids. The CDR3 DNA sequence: TGTGCCTGGAGTGTTGGGCAGAACTATAATTCACCCCTCCACTTT. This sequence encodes CAWSVGQNYNSPLHF.

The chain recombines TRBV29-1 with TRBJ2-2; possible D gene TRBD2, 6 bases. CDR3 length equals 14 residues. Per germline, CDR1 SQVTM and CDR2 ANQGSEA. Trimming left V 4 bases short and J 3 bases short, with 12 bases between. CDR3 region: CSVARDFDTGELFF. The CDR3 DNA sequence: TGCAGCGTTGCAAGGGACTTTGACACCGGGGAGCTGTTTTTT.

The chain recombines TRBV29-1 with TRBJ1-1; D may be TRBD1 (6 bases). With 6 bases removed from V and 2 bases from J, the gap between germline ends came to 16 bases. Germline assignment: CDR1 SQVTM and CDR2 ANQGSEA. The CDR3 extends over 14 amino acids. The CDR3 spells CSVRLRQANTEAFF. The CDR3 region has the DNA TGCAGCGTCCGGCTCCGACAGGCTAACACTGAAGCTTTCTTT.